Given below is one T cell receptor (beta chain) in context. Its antigen is as yet unknown. The data are from a study of beta chain features in type 1 diabetes. Regarding the study as a whole: In all four CD4+ subsets, TCRB CDR3 length was significantly, moderately reduced in type 1 diabetes. Researchers could not determine here whether HLA type influences TCRB rearrangement. TCRB repertoires of naive, central memory and Treg cells appeared more similar among patients than among healthy donors.

The investigators reverse transcribed all of the isolated RNA, so they sequenced expressed TCRB transcripts. TCRdb's table, derived via immunoSEQ multiplex PCR, lists solely in-frame clones and lacks some. Among fewer than 350,000 clones, around 16% were seen once, and the ten largest hold more than 0.015%. V was trimmed by 5 bases and J by 6 bases, leaving 8 bases between them. The CDR3 spans 11 residues. Germline CDR1 MNHEY, CDR2 SMNVEV (reference sequence). The clonotype comes from a man aged 18-30 years with type 1 diabetes. The sample was naive CD4+ T cells from blood. The V call is TRBV27, the J call TRBJ2-7; D gene uncertain. CDR3 protein: CASSPPFEQYF. DNA for the CDR3: TGTGCCAGCAGTCCCCCCTTCGAGCAGTACTTC.